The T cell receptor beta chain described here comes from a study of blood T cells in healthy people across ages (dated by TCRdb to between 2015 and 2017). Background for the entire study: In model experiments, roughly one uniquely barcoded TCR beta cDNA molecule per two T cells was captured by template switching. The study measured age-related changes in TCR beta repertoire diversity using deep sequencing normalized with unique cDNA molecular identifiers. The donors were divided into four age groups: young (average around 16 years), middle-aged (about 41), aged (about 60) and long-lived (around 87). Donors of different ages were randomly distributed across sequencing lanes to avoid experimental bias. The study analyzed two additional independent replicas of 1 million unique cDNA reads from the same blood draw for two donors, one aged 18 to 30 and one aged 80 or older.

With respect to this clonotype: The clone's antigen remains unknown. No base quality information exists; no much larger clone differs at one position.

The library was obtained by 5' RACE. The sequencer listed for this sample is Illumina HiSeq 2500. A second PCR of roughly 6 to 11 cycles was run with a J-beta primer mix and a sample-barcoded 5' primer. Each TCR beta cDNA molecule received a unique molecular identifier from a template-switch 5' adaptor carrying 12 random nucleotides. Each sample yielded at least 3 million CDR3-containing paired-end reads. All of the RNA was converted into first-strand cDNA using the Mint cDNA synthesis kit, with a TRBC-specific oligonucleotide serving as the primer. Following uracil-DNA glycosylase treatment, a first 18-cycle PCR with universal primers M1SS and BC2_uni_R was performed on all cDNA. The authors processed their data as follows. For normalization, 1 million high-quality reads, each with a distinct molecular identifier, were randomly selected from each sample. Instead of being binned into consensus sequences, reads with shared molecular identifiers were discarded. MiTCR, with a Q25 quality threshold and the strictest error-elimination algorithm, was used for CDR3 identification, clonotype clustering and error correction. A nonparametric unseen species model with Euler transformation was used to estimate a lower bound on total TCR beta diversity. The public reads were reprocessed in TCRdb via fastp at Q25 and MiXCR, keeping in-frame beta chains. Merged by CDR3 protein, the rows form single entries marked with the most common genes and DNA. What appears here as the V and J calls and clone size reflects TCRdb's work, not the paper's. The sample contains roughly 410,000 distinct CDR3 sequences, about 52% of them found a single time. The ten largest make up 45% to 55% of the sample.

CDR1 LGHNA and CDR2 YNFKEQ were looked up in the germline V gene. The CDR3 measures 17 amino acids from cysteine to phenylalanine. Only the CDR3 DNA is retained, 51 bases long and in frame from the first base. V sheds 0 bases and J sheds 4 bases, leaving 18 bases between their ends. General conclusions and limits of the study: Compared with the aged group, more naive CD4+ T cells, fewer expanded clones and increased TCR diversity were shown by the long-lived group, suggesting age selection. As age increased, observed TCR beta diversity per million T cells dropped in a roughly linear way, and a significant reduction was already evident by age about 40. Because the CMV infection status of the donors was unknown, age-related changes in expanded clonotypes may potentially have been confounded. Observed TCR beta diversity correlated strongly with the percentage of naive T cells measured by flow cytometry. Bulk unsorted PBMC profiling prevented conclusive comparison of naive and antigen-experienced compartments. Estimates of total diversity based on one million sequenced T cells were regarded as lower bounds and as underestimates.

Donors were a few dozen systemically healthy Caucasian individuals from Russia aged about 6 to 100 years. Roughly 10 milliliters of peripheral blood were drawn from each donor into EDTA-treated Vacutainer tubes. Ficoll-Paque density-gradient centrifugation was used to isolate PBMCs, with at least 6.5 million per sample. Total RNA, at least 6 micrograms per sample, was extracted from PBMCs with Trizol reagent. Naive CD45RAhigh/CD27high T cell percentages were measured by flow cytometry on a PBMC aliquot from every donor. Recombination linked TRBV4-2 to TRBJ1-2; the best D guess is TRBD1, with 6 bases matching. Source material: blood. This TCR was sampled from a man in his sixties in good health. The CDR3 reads CASSQDPGGHSSYGYTF. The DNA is TGTGCCAGCAGCCAAGATCCCGGGGGGCACAGCAGCTATGGCTACACCTTC.